The sequence of this TCR beta chain was determined in a study of blood T cell repertoires in COVID-19. Study summary: Samples taken during acute and convalescent COVID-19 were collected in the United States, Italy and Spain. The analysed material was cDNA or gDNA that came from T cells, B-cell-depleted T cells, or PBMCs.

Authors' methods: Estimation of nucleated cell counts was performed using reference gene primer amplification. Sequencing used immunoSEQ multiplex PCR; TCRdb keeps in-frame clones, though not all of them. V, J and clone size were drawn from that table, and D and trimming were deduced from the DNA. The sample lists approximately 24,000 clones, under 90% seen once, with roughly 30% in the top ten. Sequencing was carried out using peripheral blood. This receptor was obtained from a human donor in a cohort sampled during active COVID-19.

In nucleotides, the CDR3 is TGTGCCAGCAGTTCAGGACAGAAATTGATGAACACTGAAGCTTTCTTT. Translated: CASSSGQKLMNTEAFF. The chain is built from TRBV6-5 and TRBJ1-1; TRBD1 might be the D (6 bases). Germline V gene lookup returns CDR1 MNHEY and CDR2 SVGAGI. Trimming shortened V by 4 bases and J by 0 bases, and 15 bases separated the two germline ends. The CDR3 contains 16 residues.